This TCR beta chain was captured by sequencing in a study of blood T cell repertoires in COVID-19. Study-wide background: There were acute and convalescent COVID-19 samples, and they came from the United States, Italy and Spain. PBMCs, B-cell-depleted T cells, or T cells were the source of the cDNA or gDNA that made up the material.

Seattle's enrolled individuals joined amid active infection and were then monitored longitudinally. This CDR3 has 13 amino acids. V trimming: 2 bases; J trimming: 8 bases; junction bases outside the gene matches: 5. CDR1 and CDR2 (germline): MNHEY, SVGAGI. This clone was recorded only once. Per the study methods: Amplification of reference gene primers provided the estimated nucleated cell counts. Repertoires were generated with immunoSEQ multiplex PCR, while TCRdb's copy carries only in-frame clones and drops some. V and J calls and clone size are copied from that table; D and trimming were computed from the DNA. This table holds 85,000 to 120,000 clones, about 85% found once.

The clonotype originates from a woman aged 50 to 60 with COVID-19, enrolled during active disease. This chain joins TRBV6-5 and TRBJ1-2, with 7 bases matching TRBD1. The source material was peripheral blood. The CDR3 spells CASSYEGARGYTF. The CDR3 DNA reads as TGTGCCAGCAGTTACGAGGGGGCTAGGGGCTACACCTTC.